This TCR beta chain originates from a study of regulatory and conventional T cells in RAG deficiency. Study conclusions and caveats: Shorter CDR3s in all patient subsets; >75% Treg-Tconv overlap in Omenn. Compared with controls, unique Treg TCR beta sequences dropped roughly 96-fold in Omenn syndrome and CID/AS.

Profiling relied on immunoSEQ multiplex PCR, and the TCRdb table lists in-frame clones only, not all of them. Among roughly 29,000 clones listed, 90% to 95% were seen once. With regard to this clone: Its matching antigen is unknown.

The sorted conventional CD4+ T cells were CD25-low and CD127-high, with genomic DNA sequenced. Germline V lookup: CDR1 GTSNPN, CDR2 SVGIG (reference sequence). With 2 bases removed from V and 5 bases from J, the gap between germline ends came to 12 bases. The CDR3 is 13 amino acids. These same records also appear under a second study, on regulatory T cells. That report adds: The PCR used 52 TRBV and 13 TRBJ primers. Patient repertoires had restricted TRB V-J pairs and skewed V and J usage, most in Tregs.

This TCR derives from a human donor in good health. The material sequenced was CD25- CD4+ T cells sorted from blood. This rearrangement joins TRBV30 to TRBJ2-5; possibly TRBD1 for D (6 bases). The CDR3 coding sequence is TGTGCCTGGAGTTTACAGGGTTGGGAGACCCAGTACTTC. Protein sequence: CAWSLQGWETQYF.